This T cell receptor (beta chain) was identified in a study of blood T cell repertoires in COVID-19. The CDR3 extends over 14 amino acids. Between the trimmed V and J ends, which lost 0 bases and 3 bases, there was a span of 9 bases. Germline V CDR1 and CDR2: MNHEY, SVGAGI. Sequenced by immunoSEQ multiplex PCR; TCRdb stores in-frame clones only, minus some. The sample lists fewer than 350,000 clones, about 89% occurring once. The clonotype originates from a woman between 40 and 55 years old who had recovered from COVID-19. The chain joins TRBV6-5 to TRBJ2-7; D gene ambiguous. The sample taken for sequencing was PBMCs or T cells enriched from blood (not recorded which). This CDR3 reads CASSYSRLNYEQYF. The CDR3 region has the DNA TGTGCCAGCAGTTACTCGCGACTGAACTACGAGCAGTACTTC.